A selection of T cell receptor beta chains follows, all from one sample in a study of cytomegalovirus exposure and HLA in healthy donors. Profiled with immunoSEQ multiplex PCR; TCRdb holds only in-frame clones, not every one. The top ten clones hold approximately 3% of a sample with some 90,000 clones, roughly 80% of them seen once. The material sequenced was PBMCs. Every receptor here comes from a man aged 25 to 40 in good health and CMV-seronegative. CDR3s include the opening cysteine and the closing phenylalanine or tryptophan. Fields, in order: CDR3 protein, D gene, clone size, J gene, V gene. D genes are given only for firm matches. Clone sizes are given selectively: once, few, many, or a class where the clone is expanded.

CASGQGGGNTEAFF	TRBD1	-	TRBJ1-1	TRBV5-1
CASSQDRQGIGQPQHF	-	-	TRBJ1-5	TRBV4-1
CASRVNGGSGNTIYF	-	-	TRBJ1-3	TRBV6-6
CARNSGGGETQYF	TRBD2	few	TRBJ2-5	TRBV30
CASSNRGNANTGELFF	TRBD1	-	TRBJ2-2	TRBV7-8
CASSLRGNQPQHF	-	once	TRBJ1-5	TRBV27
CSADTGGWTDTQYF	TRBD1	-	TRBJ2-3	TRBV29-1
CASSAQQGSSPLHF	TRBD1	-	TRBJ1-6	TRBV9
CASSRTGVYGYTF	TRBD1	-	TRBJ1-2	TRBV6-5
CASSQFRTGVGPSNQPQHF	TRBD1	-	TRBJ1-5	TRBV5-8
CASSNMDGTSFPPYF	-	few	TRBJ2-4	TRBV6-1
CASSLETPYEQYF	-	-	TRBJ2-7	TRBV7-8
CASSYSLLTEAFF	-	-	TRBJ1-1	TRBV6-6
CASSLSGVPYEQYF	TRBD2	-	TRBJ2-7	TRBV27
CSVERTGRDEQFF	TRBD1	-	TRBJ2-1	TRBV29-1